Shown below are 21 T cell receptor beta chains from a single sample sequenced in a study of OX40 agonist ivuxolimab in advanced cancers. Produced via immunoSEQ multiplex PCR; TCRdb's table is partial and in-frame only. This sample carries almost 70,000 clones, roughly 88% of them seen once, and the ten largest clones take around 8.2%. This specimen was CD4+ or CD8+ T cells sorted from blood, taken in a trial of the OX40 agonist ivuxolimab. The receptors derive from an adult with an advanced solid tumor such as melanoma, head and neck, liver or kidney cancer.

The chain couples TRBV9 to TRBJ1-4; the match to TRBD1 covers 8 bases. The CDR3 consists of 16 residues. In germline, CDR1 is SGDLS, CDR2 YYNGEE. The V segment lost 3 bases and the J segment 1 base; nucleotides outside the gene matches: 5. The CDR3 protein is CASSGTGQGTNEKLFF. The CDR3 DNA reads as TGTGCCAGCAGCGGAACTGGACAGGGAACTAATGAAAAACTGTTTTTT.

The chain employs TRBV5-8 and TRBJ1-2; a possible D gene is TRBD1 (5 bases). The CDR3 spans 12 residues. The V end lost 7 bases, the J end lost 8 bases, and 15 bases lay between the germline ends. The germline gives CDR1 SGHTS, CDR2 YDEGEE. CDR3 residues: CASGLGTSGYTF. CDR3 DNA sequence: TGTGCCAGCGGTCTGGGGACGAGCGGCTACACCTTC.

In this sample, this clone turned up once. This chain uses TRBV5-1 with TRBJ2-1, with 7 bases aligning to TRBD2. Trimming at V came to 1 base and at J to 2 bases, leaving 3 bases not matched to a gene. Germline V lookup: CDR1 SGHRS, CDR2 YFSETQ. The CDR3 extends over 15 amino acids. CDR3 in DNA: TGCGCCAGCAGCTTGACTAGCGCCACCTACAATGAGCAGTTCTTC. Translation: CASSLTSATYNEQFF.

V usage is TRBV7-3 and J usage is TRBJ1-6; D gene ambiguous. The V end lost 3 bases, the J end lost 9 bases, and 6 bases lay between the germline ends. The CDR3 covers 12 residues. Germline CDR1 SGHTA, CDR2 FQGTGA. CDR3 DNA: TGTGCCAGCAGCTTCTTGGGTTCACCCCTCCACTTT. Its translation: CASSFLGSPLHF.

The chain couples TRBV5-1 to TRBJ2-7; a possible D gene is TRBD1 (8 bases). CDR3 length equals 14 residues. Trimming took off 4 bases at V and 2 bases at J, with 13 bases between the two ends. CDR1 SGHRS and CDR2 YFSETQ come from the germline V gene. CDR3 residues: CASSVTGGAYEQYF. The CDR3 nucleotides are TGCGCCAGCAGCGTAACAGGGGGGGCCTACGAGCAGTACTTC.

The rearrangement joins TRBV15 to TRBJ1-3, with D possibly matching TRBD1 (5 bases). The CDR3 totals 15 residues. CDR1 LNHNV and CDR2 YYDKDF come from the germline V gene (reference sequence). V was pared by 3 bases and J by 0 bases, with 9 bases between. CDR3 loop: CATSRGRNSGNTIYF. The CDR3 bases are TGTGCCACCAGCAGGGGACGGAACTCTGGAAACACCATATATTTT.

The J gene is TRBJ1-1, the V gene TRBV28; 8 bases fit TRBD1. This CDR3 has 15 residues. The germline CDR1 and CDR2 sequences are MDHEN and SYDVKM. V lost 6 bases to trimming and J lost 3 bases; unmatched junction nucleotides: 9. CDR3: CASRGGGQGHTEAFF. CDR3 nucleotide sequence: TGTGCCAGCAGAGGGGGCGGACAGGGACACACTGAAGCTTTCTTT.

This chain connects TRBV4-3 to TRBJ1-4; D is ambiguous. This CDR3 has 16 amino acids. Trimming removed 0 bases at V and 8 bases at J, with 16 bases between. Germline V gene sequence: CDR1 LGHNA, CDR2 YSLEER. CDR3 residues: CASSQDTGGNGEKLFF. The CDR3, as DNA: TGCGCCAGCAGCCAAGATACGGGAGGGAATGGAGAAAAACTGTTTTTT.

This chain joins TRBV5-1 and TRBJ1-1; D gene ambiguous. Germline loops: CDR1 SGHRS, CDR2 YFSETQ. The ends were cut back, 1 base at V and 1 base at J, with 8 bases in the middle. The CDR3 totals 14 residues. CDR3 loop: CASSLSGANTEAFF. In nucleotides, the CDR3 is TGCGCCAGCAGCTTGAGCGGAGCGAACACTGAAGCTTTCTTT.

The chain employs TRBV25-1 and TRBJ2-7; D perhaps matches TRBD1 (6 bases). In germline, CDR1 is MGHDK, CDR2 SYGVNS. This CDR3 is built from 13 residues. Trimming removed 5 bases at V and 2 bases at J, with 10 bases between. In DNA form, the CDR3 reads TGTGCCAGCAGTCTACAGGGAGCCTACGAGCAGTACTTC. This sequence encodes CASSLQGAYEQYF.

This chain links TRBV11-1 with TRBJ2-2; D not resolved. The CDR3 is 15 amino acids. V lost 2 bases, J lost 3 bases, and 10 bases lay in between. Germline V gene lookup returns CDR1 SGHAT and CDR2 FQDESV (reference sequence). CDR3 residues: CASSLSYGYTGELFF. The CDR3 DNA is TGTGCCAGCAGCTTATCCTACGGCTACACCGGGGAGCTGTTTTTT.

This clone was detected only a few times. The J gene is TRBJ1-1, the V gene TRBV30, with D tentatively TRBD1 (6 bases). The V gene lost 2 bases and the J gene lost 6 bases, with 10 bases spanning the gap. CDR3 length: 12 amino acids. CDR1 and CDR2 from the germline V gene are GTSNPN and SVGIG (reference sequence). The CDR3 sequence is CAWSPDSSEAFF. In DNA form, the CDR3 reads TGTGCCTGGAGTCCGGACAGCTCTGAAGCTTTCTTT.

The rearrangement uses TRBV4-1 and TRBJ1-3; D possibly corresponds to TRBD1 (6 bases). The CDR3 is 13 amino acids. The germline V gene encodes CDR1 MGHRA and CDR2 YSYEKL. V was pared by 4 bases and J by 8 bases, with 12 bases between. This chain's CDR3 is CASSLPPGDTIYF. DNA for the CDR3: TGCGCCAGCAGCCTTCCCCCAGGGGACACCATATATTTT.

This chain joins TRBV15 and TRBJ2-1; the match to TRBD1 covers 7 bases. The CDR3 has 14 amino acids. Trimming took 6 bases from V and 5 from J; bases not matched to a gene: 7. Germline V gene sequence: CDR1 LNHNV, CDR2 YYDKDF (reference sequence). Here the CDR3 DNA reads TGTGCCACCAGGAGTGACAGGGTAAACAATGAGCAGTTCTTC. Protein product: CATRSDRVNNEQFF.

This clone was observed a few times. Here the CDR3 reads CASSAPNQPQHF. CDR3 in DNA: TGTGCCAGCAGCGCTCCCAATCAGCCCCAGCATTTT. The rearrangement uses TRBV7-6 and TRBJ1-5, with D hard to call. The CDR3 runs 12 residues. The V gene lost 5 bases and the J gene lost 3 bases, with 5 bases spanning the gap. In germline, CDR1 is SGHVS, CDR2 FNYEAQ.

The genes are TRBV11-3 and TRBJ2-2; TRBD1 matches at 11 bases. Looked up from germline, CDR1 is SGHNT and CDR2 is YENEEA. The CDR3 extends over 15 amino acids. Trimming at V came to 1 base and at J to 8 bases, leaving 3 bases not matched to a gene. CDR3 in DNA: TGTGCCAGCAGCTTAGGGACAGGGGGCCAAGGGGAGCTGTTTTTT. Its translation: CASSLGTGGQGELFF.

This clone was detected only once. The chain uses TRBV6-6 and TRBJ1-4; 11 positions match TRBD1. CDR3 length: 15 residues. CDR1 is MNHNY, CDR2 SVGAGI, per germline (reference sequence). J gave up 6 bases and V 6 bases, and 6 bases lay outside the gene matches. The CDR3 DNA reads TGTGCCAGCAGCAATGGACAGGGGGCTTATGAAAAACTGTTTTTT. It is translated as CASSNGQGAYEKLFF.

V gene TRBV5-1 combines with J gene TRBJ1-5; D is possibly TRBD1 (6 bases). The CDR3 covers 19 residues. Trimming took off 0 bases at V and 0 bases at J, with 19 bases between the two ends. Germline CDR1 is SGHRS and CDR2 is YFSETQ. DNA of the CDR3: TGCGCCAGCAGCTTGGAACCGGGCAGGGGATTATATAGCAATCAGCCCCAGCATTTT. Amino acid sequence: CASSLEPGRGLYSNQPQHF.

The chain uses TRBV5-4 and TRBJ2-1; a possible D gene is TRBD1 (6 bases). V was clipped by 3 bases and J by 13 bases, with 14 bases between them. There are 12 residues in the CDR3. In germline, CDR1 is SGHNT, CDR2 YYREEE (reference sequence). CDR3 sequence (DNA): TGTGCCAGCAGCTCGACCGGACAGATTCAGTTCTTC. This encodes CASSSTGQIQFF.

V is TRBV7-8 and J is TRBJ1-4, with D possibly TRBD1 on 5 matching bases. With 7 bases removed from V and 3 bases from J, the gap between germline ends came to 15 bases. CDR1 SGHVS and CDR2 FQNEAQ come from the germline V gene. CDR3 length: 15 residues. CDR3 nucleotide sequence: TGTGCCAGCACCCTGCAGGGTTCGGCTAATGAAAAACTGTTTTTT. Its protein is CASTLQGSANEKLFF.

The chain employs TRBV7-8 and TRBJ1-1; D might be TRBD1 (6 bases). V was pared by 3 bases and J by 5 bases, with 13 bases between. The CDR3 has 14 amino acids. Germline V gives CDR1 SGHVS, CDR2 FQNEAQ. CDR3 region: CASSLGQGRTEAFF. The CDR3 bases are TGTGCCAGCAGCTTGGGGCAGGGGAGGACTGAAGCTTTCTTT.